One and the same sample provided the 30 T cell receptor beta chains below, sequenced in a study of cytomegalovirus exposure and HLA in healthy donors. The PCR was carried out with 60 Vbeta primers and 13 Jbeta primers. TCRdb's table, derived via immunoSEQ multiplex PCR, lists solely in-frame clones and lacks some. Of approximately 150,000 clones in the sample, around 80% were seen once. The sequenced material came from PBMCs. The receptors originated from a man aged 40-49 years in good health and CMV-seronegative.

V gene TRBV4-3 combines with J gene TRBJ1-1, with D tentatively TRBD1 (5 bases). Trimming took 0 bases from V and 3 from J, leaving 11 bases between them. Germline V gene data show CDR1 as LGHNA and CDR2 as YSLEER. The CDR3 sequence is 15 residues long. DNA of the CDR3: TGCGCCAGCAGCCAAGATCACGGGGGGTACACTGAAGCTTTCTTT. Translated: CASSQDHGGYTEAFF.

The chain employs TRBV6-5 and TRBJ1-1; tentatively, D is TRBD1 (6 bases). With 8 bases removed from V and 8 bases from J, the gap between germline ends came to 12 bases. Germline-derived CDR1 and CDR2 are MNHEY and SVGAGI. The CDR3 runs 11 residues. CDR3 loop: CASQIGTEAFF. CDR3 nucleotides: TGTGCCAGCCAAATCGGGACAGAAGCTTTCTTT.

The chain employs TRBV6-6 and TRBJ1-3; D call uncertain. CDR1 and CDR2 (germline): MNHNY, SVGAGI (reference sequence). The CDR3 covers 15 residues. Deletions cut 4 bases from V and 3 bases from J, with 13 bases between. CDR3 in amino acids: CASSFPPPSGNTIYF. In nucleotides, the CDR3 is TGTGCCAGCAGTTTCCCCCCCCCGAGTGGAAACACCATATATTTT.

The chain's CDR3 is CASSLSAGTGDSPLHF. The CDR3 DNA is TGTGCCAGCAGCTTATCCGCCGGGACAGGGGATTCACCCCTCCACTTT. The V call is TRBV7-3, the J call TRBJ1-6, with 10 bases lining up with TRBD1. The CDR3 totals 16 residues. V gave up 2 bases and J gave up 8 bases; unmatched junction bases: 6. The germline CDR1 and CDR2 sequences are SGHTA and FQGTGA.

This chain links TRBV11-2 with TRBJ2-7, with unresolved D. Germline loops: CDR1 SGHAT, CDR2 FQNNGV. This CDR3 contains 15 residues. Trimming removed 5 bases from V and 4 bases from J, with 18 bases in between. In nucleotides, the CDR3 is TGTGCCAGCAGCCTTCTTATTTCCCGCAGATACGAGCAGTACTTC. Translated, it gives CASSLLISRRYEQYF.

The CDR3 nucleotides are TGTGCCAGCTCACCAAGGATCCAGCGGGGGGTGTTGGAGCAGTACTTC. Residues: CASSPRIQRGVLEQYF. V and J are TRBV18 and TRBJ2-7; 9 nucleotides match TRBD2. Germline CDR1 and CDR2: KGHSH and LQKENI. V gave up 2 bases and J gave up 7 bases; unmatched junction bases: 12. CDR3 length: 16 amino acids.

Only a few counts were recorded for this clone. The V and J genes are TRBV6-5 and TRBJ1-4; D not certain. The V and J ends lost 6 bases and 3 bases respectively, with 14 bases between them. The CDR3 totals 15 residues. CDR1 is MNHEY, CDR2 SVGAGI, per germline. CDR3 bases: TGTGCCAGCAGCTCTAATCAGGTGTCTAATGAAAAACTGTTTTTT. Translating gives CASSSNQVSNEKLFF.

This chain links TRBV10-3 with TRBJ1-1; D may be TRBD1 (6 bases). The CDR3 covers 14 residues. V lost 6 bases and J 0 bases, leaving 11 bases between the germline ends. CDR1 and CDR2 from the germline V gene are ENHRY and SYGVKD. The CDR3 spells CAIRTGDMNTEAFF. The CDR3 DNA reads as TGTGCCATCAGAACCGGGGACATGAACACTGAAGCTTTCTTT.

The chain uses TRBV9 and TRBJ2-7, with 7 bases that match TRBD2. Unmatched junction bases numbered 6, after V lost 0 bases and J lost 3 bases. The CDR3 loop spans 15 amino acids. The germline CDR1 and CDR2 sequences are SGDLS and YYNGEE. The CDR3 DNA follows: TGTGCCAGCAGCGTAGGAATTAGCGGGCGCTACGAGCAGTACTTC. This translates into CASSVGISGRYEQYF.

The chain has TRBV30 and TRBJ1-4; TRBD1 might be the D (5 bases). CDR1 is GTSNPN and CDR2 is SVGIG in the germline V gene (reference sequence). Trimming took off 5 bases at V and 0 bases at J, with 13 bases between the two ends. The CDR3 consists of 15 residues. This CDR3 reads CAWAPGFTTNEKLFF. In DNA, the CDR3 is TGTGCCTGGGCCCCAGGGTTCACAACTAATGAAAAACTGTTTTTT.

CDR3 bases: TGCGCCAGCAGCTTGGTATCTAGTCCCGAGAATGAGCAGTTCTTC. Amino acid sequence: CASSLVSSPENEQFF. The J gene is TRBJ2-1, the V gene TRBV5-1; D remains ambiguous. Deletions cut 0 bases from V and 7 bases from J, with 14 bases between. CDR1 is SGHRS, CDR2 YFSETQ, per germline. This CDR3 contains 15 residues.

V usage is TRBV10-3 and J usage is TRBJ2-3; 7 positions match TRBD2. The CDR3 contains 13 residues. J lost 1 base, V lost 6 bases, and 1 base had no gene match. CDR1 and CDR2 (germline): ENHRY, SYGVKD. Here the CDR3 reads CAISTSGTDTQYF. The CDR3 coding sequence is TGTGCCATCAGCACTAGCGGCACAGATACGCAGTATTTT.

V usage is TRBV7-8 and J usage is TRBJ2-7; D unresolved. The germline V gene has CDR1 SGHVS and CDR2 FQNEAQ. The CDR3 is 10 residues long. The V end was cut by 8 bases, the J end by 6 bases, with 8 bases between. In DNA form, the CDR3 reads TGTGCCAGCGGGCAGGCCGAGCAGTACTTC. This codes for CASGQAEQYF.

The chain carries TRBV13 and TRBJ1-6; 7 bases agree with TRBD1. CDR3 length: 17 residues. Germline values: CDR1 PRHDT, CDR2 FYEKMQ (reference sequence). After removal of 3 bases from V and 0 bases from J, the junction contained 5 bases not matched to a gene. The CDR3 DNA reads TGTGCCAGCAGCTTCGTACAGGGGAGCTCCTATAATTCACCCCTCCACTTT. Translation gives CASSFVQGSSYNSPLHF. Full variable domain (rest looked up from reference TRBV13 and TRBJ1-6): AAGVIQSPRHLIKEKRETATLKCYPIPRHDTVYWYQQGPGQDPQFLISFYEKMQSDKGSIPDRFSAQQFSDYHSELNMSSLELGDSALYFCASSFVQGSSYNSPLHFGNGTRLTVT.

V is TRBV7-9 and J is TRBJ1-6; 9 nucleotides match TRBD1. This CDR3 comprises 15 residues. Germline V gene data show CDR1 as SEHNR and CDR2 as FQNEAQ (reference sequence). With 8 bases clipped from V and 6 bases from J, the junction kept 8 bases outside the gene matches. CDR3 sequence: CASGGQGISNSPLHF. The DNA of the CDR3 is TGTGCCAGCGGAGGACAGGGGATTTCTAATTCACCCCTCCACTTT. The full variable domain, in which reference TRBV7-9 and TRBJ1-6 provide the parts outside the CDR3, is DTGVSQNPRHKITKRGQNVTFRCDPISEHNRLYWYRQTLGQGPEFLTYFQNEAQLEKSRLLSDRFSAERPKGSFSTLEIQRTEQGDSAMYLCASGGQGISNSPLHFGNGTRLTVT.

The chain combines TRBV30 with TRBJ1-2; D remains unclear. CDR1 is GTSNPN and CDR2 is SVGIG in the germline V gene (reference sequence). The CDR3 runs 13 residues. Trimming took 3 bases from V and 2 from J, leaving 10 bases between them. CDR3 in amino acids: CAWREPVNYGYTF. CDR3 nucleotides: TGTGCCTGGAGGGAGCCGGTAAACTATGGCTACACCTTC.

The rearrangement joins TRBV9 to TRBJ1-6, with 10 bases matching TRBD1. The CDR3 has 14 amino acids. The V gene end was trimmed by 3 bases and the J gene end by 10 bases; junction bases not matched to a gene: 4. CDR1 SGDLS and CDR2 YYNGEE come from the germline V gene. For the CDR3, the DNA is TGTGCCAGCAGCGCCAGGACAGGGGGGTCACCCCTCCACTTT. Amino acid sequence: CASSARTGGSPLHF. Variable domain in full (rest from reference TRBV9 and TRBJ1-6): DSGVTQTPKHLITATGQRVTLRCSPRSGDLSVYWYQQSLDQGLQFLIQYYNGEERAKGNILERFSAQQFPDLHSELNLSSLELGDSALYFCASSARTGGSPLHFGNGTRLTVT.

V gene TRBV5-1 combines with J gene TRBJ2-5; 7 nucleotides align to TRBD1. The assigned J gene may be wrong: the sequence end matches TRBJ2-7 better. Per the germline V gene, CDR1 is SGHRS and CDR2 is YFSETQ. CDR3 length: 14 residues. For the CDR3, the DNA is TGCGCCAGCAGTATCGCCAGGGGGTCCTACGAGCAGTACTTC. It is translated as CASSIARGSYEQYF.

The chain carries TRBV5-1 and TRBJ2-1, with D unclear. This CDR3 has 14 residues. Trimming removed 2 bases from V and 4 bases from J, with 10 bases in between. Germline V lookup: CDR1 SGHRS, CDR2 YFSETQ. This CDR3 is CASSLYDTYNEQFF. The CDR3 DNA follows: TGCGCCAGCAGCTTATATGATACTTACAATGAGCAGTTCTTC.

The chain couples TRBV9 to TRBJ2-5, with D maybe TRBD1 (6 bases). With the DNA end fitting TRBJ2-7 better, the J assignment may be wrong. CDR1 and CDR2 (germline): SGDLS, YYNGEE. CDR3 length equals 14 residues. The CDR3 bases are TGTGCCAGCAGTAAAACCACAGGGTCCTACGAGCAGTACTTC. The encoded protein is CASSKTTGSYEQYF.

This clone was detected a few times. This chain uses TRBV14 with TRBJ1-1, with a possible D match to TRBD1 (6 bases). The CDR3 is 16 amino acids. Trimming left V 4 bases short and J 5 bases short, with 20 bases between. Looked up from germline, CDR1 is SGHDN and CDR2 is FVKESK. CDR3 nucleotide sequence: TGTGCCAGCAGCCCGTTTAGAGGGGGTAGGGGGACTGAAGCTTTCTTT. It codes for CASSPFRGGRGTEAFF. The whole variable domain, filled in from reference TRBV14 and TRBJ1-1, reads EAGVTQFPSHSVIEKGQTVTLRCDPISGHDNLYWYRRVMGKEIKFLLHFVKESKQDESGMPNNRFLAERTGGTYSTLKVQPAELEDSGVYFCASSPFRGGRGTEAFFGQGTRLTVV.

V usage is TRBV6-5 and J usage is TRBJ2-6, with a tentative D call TRBD1 (5 bases). The CDR3 length is 15 residues. Germline lookup yields CDR1 MNHEY and CDR2 SVGAGI. Trimming removed 10 bases at V and 0 bases at J, with 13 bases between. CDR3: CATRQLRSGANVLTF. CDR3 sequence (DNA): TGTGCCACGAGACAGCTTCGCTCTGGGGCCAACGTCCTGACTTTC.

This clone turned up a few times. V usage is TRBV21-1 and J usage is TRBJ2-7; the DNA was not used to check the table's D call, TRBD1. TRBV21-1 is a pseudogene. The CDR3 sequence is 15 residues long. The CDR3 DNA follows: TGTGCCAGCAGCAGAGACCGGGACAGGTACTACGAGCAGTACTTC. Its protein is CASSRDRDRYYEQYF.

The genes are TRBV27 and TRBJ2-7; 8 bases align to TRBD1. The CDR3 sequence is 14 residues long. Germline-derived CDR1 and CDR2 are MNHEY and SMNVEV (reference sequence). The junction had 5 bases not matched to a gene; V was cut back by 5 bases and J by 2 bases. CDR3 DNA sequence: TGTGCCAGCAGTCCCTCCAGGGGGCCCTACGAGCAGTACTTC. This translates into CASSPSRGPYEQYF.

The chain employs TRBV7-8 and TRBJ1-5; 10 bases line up with TRBD1. V shed 0 bases and J 5 bases; nucleotides not matched to a gene: 10. The CDR3 has 18 amino acids. In germline, CDR1 is SGHVS, CDR2 FQNEAQ. CDR3 residues: CASSLAGQGTYFYQPQHF. CDR3 coding DNA: TGTGCCAGCAGCTTAGCGGGACAGGGGACATACTTTTATCAGCCCCAGCATTTT. The entire variable domain, with the rest obtained from reference TRBV7-8 and TRBJ1-5, is as follows: GAGVSQSPRYKVAKRGQDVALRCDPISGHVSLFWYQQALGQGPEFLTYFQNEAQLDKSGLPSDRFFAERPEGSVSTLKIQRTQQEDSAVYLCASSLAGQGTYFYQPQHFGDGTRLSIL.

This sequence joins TRBV10-2 and TRBJ2-1; 7 bases line up with TRBD1. In germline, CDR1 is WSHSY, CDR2 SAAADI. V gave up 8 bases and J gave up 3 bases; unmatched junction bases: 13. The CDR3 is 16 amino acids. The CDR3 loop is CASRPGSGQNYNEQFF. The CDR3 DNA sequence: TGCGCCAGCCGCCCCGGATCGGGACAGAACTACAATGAGCAGTTCTTC.

This clone was seen only a few times. The chain uses TRBV7-9 and TRBJ2-2; 8 bases are a match to TRBD1. J gave up 5 bases and V 3 bases, and 5 bases lay outside the gene matches. Germline-derived CDR1 and CDR2 are SEHNR and FQNEAQ (reference sequence). The CDR3 sequence is 15 residues long. CDR3 sequence (DNA): TGTGCCAGCAGCTTGTTGGGACAGGTGACCGGGGAGCTGTTTTTT. Translated: CASSLLGQVTGELFF.

The gene calls are TRBV12-5 and TRBJ2-3; a weak D match, TRBD1 (5 bases). The CDR3 spans 16 residues. Germline V gene data show CDR1 as LGHNT and CDR2 as FRNRAP. Trimming pared 2 bases from V and 3 bases from J, leaving 15 bases between. As DNA, the CDR3 is TGTGCTAGTGGTTTGCCGCAGGGAATTCCGACAGATACGCAGTATTTT. Protein sequence: CASGLPQGIPTDTQYF.

Comment on this clone: The same CDR3 can be traced to other DNA sequences in this sample. CDR3 in DNA: TGTGCCAGCAGTTATTCGGGGAACACAGATACGCAGTATTTT. It is translated as CASSYSGNTDTQYF. This rearrangement joins TRBV6-5 to TRBJ2-3, with D maybe TRBD2 (5 bases). The CDR3 runs 14 residues. V lost 3 bases, J lost 2 bases, and 9 bases lay in between. Germline V lookup: CDR1 MNHEY, CDR2 SVGAGI.

The V and J genes are TRBV29-1 and TRBJ2-7; 8 bases fit TRBD1. The CDR3 runs 14 residues. Germline loops: CDR1 SQVTM, CDR2 ANQGSEA. V lost 6 bases and J lost 4; bases outside the gene matches: 11. The CDR3 DNA reads TGCAGCGTGGACTTGGACAGGGAGTTATACGAGCAGTACTTC. This gives the protein CSVDLDRELYEQYF.